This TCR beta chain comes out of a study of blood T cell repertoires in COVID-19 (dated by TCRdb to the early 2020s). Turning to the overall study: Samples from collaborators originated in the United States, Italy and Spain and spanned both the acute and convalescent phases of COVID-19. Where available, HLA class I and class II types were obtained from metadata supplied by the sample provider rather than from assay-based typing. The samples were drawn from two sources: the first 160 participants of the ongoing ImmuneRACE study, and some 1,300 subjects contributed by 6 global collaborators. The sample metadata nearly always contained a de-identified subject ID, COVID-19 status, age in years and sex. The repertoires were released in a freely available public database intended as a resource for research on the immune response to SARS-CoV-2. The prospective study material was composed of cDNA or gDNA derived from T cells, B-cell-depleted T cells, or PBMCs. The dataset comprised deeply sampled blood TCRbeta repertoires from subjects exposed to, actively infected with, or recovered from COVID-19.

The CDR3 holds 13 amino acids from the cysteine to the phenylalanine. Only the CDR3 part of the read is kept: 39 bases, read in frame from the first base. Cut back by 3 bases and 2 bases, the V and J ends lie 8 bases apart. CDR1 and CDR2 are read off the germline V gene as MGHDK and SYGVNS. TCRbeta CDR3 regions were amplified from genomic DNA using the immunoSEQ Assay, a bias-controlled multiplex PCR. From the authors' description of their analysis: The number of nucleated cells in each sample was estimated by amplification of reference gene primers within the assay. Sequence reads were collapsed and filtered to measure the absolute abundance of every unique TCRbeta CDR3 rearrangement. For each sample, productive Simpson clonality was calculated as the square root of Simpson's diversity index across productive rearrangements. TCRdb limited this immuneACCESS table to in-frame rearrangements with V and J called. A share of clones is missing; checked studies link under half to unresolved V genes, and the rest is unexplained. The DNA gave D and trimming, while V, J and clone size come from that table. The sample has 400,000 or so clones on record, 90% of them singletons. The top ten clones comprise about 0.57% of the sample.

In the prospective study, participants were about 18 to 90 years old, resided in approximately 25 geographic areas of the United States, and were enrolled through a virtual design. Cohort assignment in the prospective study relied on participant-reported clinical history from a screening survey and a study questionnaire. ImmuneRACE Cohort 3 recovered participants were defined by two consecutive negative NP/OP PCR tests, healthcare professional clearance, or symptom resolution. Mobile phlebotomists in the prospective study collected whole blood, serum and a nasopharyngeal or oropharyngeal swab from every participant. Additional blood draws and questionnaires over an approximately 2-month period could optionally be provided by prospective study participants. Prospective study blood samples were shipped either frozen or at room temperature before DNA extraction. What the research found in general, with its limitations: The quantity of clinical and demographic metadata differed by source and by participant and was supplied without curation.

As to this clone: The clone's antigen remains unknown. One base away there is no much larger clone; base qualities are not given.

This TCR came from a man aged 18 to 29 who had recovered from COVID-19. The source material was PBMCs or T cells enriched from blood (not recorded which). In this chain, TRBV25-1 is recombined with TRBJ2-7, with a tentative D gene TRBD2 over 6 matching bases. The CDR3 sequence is CASSDGGTYEQYF. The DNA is TGTGCCAGCAGTGACGGGGGAACCTACGAGCAGTACTTC.